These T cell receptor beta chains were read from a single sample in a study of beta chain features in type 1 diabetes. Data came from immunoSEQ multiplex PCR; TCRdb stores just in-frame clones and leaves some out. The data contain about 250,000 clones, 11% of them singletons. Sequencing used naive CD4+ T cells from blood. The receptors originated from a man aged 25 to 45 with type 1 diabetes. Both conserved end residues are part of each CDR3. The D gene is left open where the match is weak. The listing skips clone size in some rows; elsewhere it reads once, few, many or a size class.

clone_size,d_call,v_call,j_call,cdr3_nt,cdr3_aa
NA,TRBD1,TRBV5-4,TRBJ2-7,TGTGCCAGCACCCCGGGACAGGGGGCCCACGAGCAGTACTTC,CASTPGQGAHEQYF
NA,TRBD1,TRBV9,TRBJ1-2,TGTGCCAGCAGCGAAGGGACAGGGCGTAGGTTCAGCTATGGCTACACCTTC,CASSEGTGRRFSYGYTF
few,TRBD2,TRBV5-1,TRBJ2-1,TGCGCCAGCAGCGGAAGTTCGACTAGCCACAATGAGCAGTTCTTC,CASSGSSTSHNEQFF
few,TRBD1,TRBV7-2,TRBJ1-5,TGTGCCAGCAGCTTAGCCGGGACAGTATTCAATCAGCCCCAGCATTTT,CASSLAGTVFNQPQHF
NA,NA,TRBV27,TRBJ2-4,TGTGCCAGCAGTCAGGGGCAGCTTTGGTACTTC,CASSQGQLWYF
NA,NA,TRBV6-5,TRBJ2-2,TGTGCCAGCAGTTACTCTGGGACACAGAACACCGGGGAGCTGTTTTTT,CASSYSGTQNTGELFF
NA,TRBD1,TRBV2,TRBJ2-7,TGTGCCAACCACGGACAGGAAGAGACCTACGAGCAGTACTTC,CANHGQEETYEQYF
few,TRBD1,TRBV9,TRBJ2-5,TGTGCCAGCAGCGTAGGCGGACAGGGGGGAGAGACCCAGTACTTC,CASSVGGQGGETQYF
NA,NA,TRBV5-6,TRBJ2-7,TGTGCCAGCCGAACAGGCCCCAACTACGAGCAGTACTTC,CASRTGPNYEQYF
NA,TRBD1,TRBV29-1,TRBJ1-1,TGCAGCGTTGAAAACCCAGGGGGCGCGGGTACTGAAGCTTTCTTT,CSVENPGGAGTEAFF
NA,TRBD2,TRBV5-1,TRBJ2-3,TGCGCCAGCAGCTTGGCGGGGGGGACAGATACGCAGTATTTT,CASSLAGGTDTQYF
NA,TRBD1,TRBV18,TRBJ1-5,TGTGCCAGCTCACCATCGGACAGGGGGAATCAGCCCCAGCATTTT,CASSPSDRGNQPQHF
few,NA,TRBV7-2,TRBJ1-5,TGTGCCAGCAGCATGGGGGGGAGCAATCAGCCCCAGCATTTT,CASSMGGSNQPQHF
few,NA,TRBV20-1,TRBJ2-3,TGCAGACCCAGGGATACGCAGTATTTT,CRPRDTQYF
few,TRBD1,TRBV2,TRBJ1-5,TGTGCCAGCAATTGGGACAGGGCCCCGTTATTCAATCAGCCCCAGCATTTT,CASNWDRAPLFNQPQHF
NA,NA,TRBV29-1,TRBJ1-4,TGCAGCGCCGGGGGGGGTCCGGACGAAAAACTGTTTTTT,CSAGGGPDEKLFF
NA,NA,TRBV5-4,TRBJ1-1,TGTGCCAGCAGCTTGGGAGGAGCTGTGAACACTGAAGCTTTCTTT,CASSLGGAVNTEAFF
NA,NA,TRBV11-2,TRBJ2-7,TGTGCCAGCAGCCCACAGGAATTCTCCTACGAGCAGTACTTC,CASSPQEFSYEQYF
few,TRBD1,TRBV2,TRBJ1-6,TGTGCCAGCAACCGGGACAGGGTACCTAATTCACCCCTCCACTTT,CASNRDRVPNSPLHF
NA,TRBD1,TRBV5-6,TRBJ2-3,TGTGCCAGCAGCTTGGGACAGGGGGCAGATACGCAGTATTTT,CASSLGQGADTQYF
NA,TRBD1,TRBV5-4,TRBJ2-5,TGTGCCAGTTGGGTTGGGGGACAGGGGGGCGAGACCCAGTACTTC,CASWVGGQGGETQYF
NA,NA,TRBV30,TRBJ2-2,TGTGCCTTAGCTTTAACCGGGGAGCTGTTTTTT,CALALTGELFF
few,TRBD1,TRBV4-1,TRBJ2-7,TGCGCCAGCAGCCAAGGACAGGGCTCCTACGAGCAGTACTTC,CASSQGQGSYEQYF
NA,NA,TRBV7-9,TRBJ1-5,TGTGCCAGCGGACACTTCCGGGGCAATCAGCCCCAGCATTTT,CASGHFRGNQPQHF
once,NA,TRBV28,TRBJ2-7,TGTGCCAGCAGTCAAAGCCCCTATTCATTTTATTACGAGCAGTACTTC,CASSQSPYSFYYEQYF
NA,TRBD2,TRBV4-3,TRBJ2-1,TGCGCCAGCAGCCAAGATAGGGCAACGGGGGGGGTATACAATGAGCAGTTCTTC,CASSQDRATGGVYNEQFF
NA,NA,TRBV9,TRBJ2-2,TGTGCCAGCAGCCTTGTCCTTAACACCGGGGAGCTGTTTTTT,CASSLVLNTGELFF
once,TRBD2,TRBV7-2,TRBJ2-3,TGTGCCAGCAGCTTAAACCTCGCGGGGGGTGGCACAGATACGCAGTATTTT,CASSLNLAGGGTDTQYF
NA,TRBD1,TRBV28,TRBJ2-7,TGTGCCAGCACTAAGGGGGACAGCTACGAGCAGTACTTC,CASTKGDSYEQYF
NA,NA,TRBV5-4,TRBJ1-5,TGTGCCAGCAGCTTGGGTGGGGGAGGGCAGCCCCAGCATTTT,CASSLGGGGQPQHF
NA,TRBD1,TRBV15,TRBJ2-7,TGTGCCACCAGCAGAGCCGGGACAGGGGGGTTTGCCTACGAGCAGTACTTC,CATSRAGTGGFAYEQYF
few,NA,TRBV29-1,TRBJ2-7,TGCAGCGGGCGGGGAGTCGGCTACGAGCAGTACTTC,CSGRGVGYEQYF
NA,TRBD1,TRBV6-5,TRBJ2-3,TGTGCCAGCAGTACCTGGACAGGGGAGGCGGATACGCAGTATTTT,CASSTWTGEADTQYF
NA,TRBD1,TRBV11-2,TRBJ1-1,TGTGCCAGCAGCCGGGACAGACTGAACACTGAAGCTTTCTTT,CASSRDRLNTEAFF
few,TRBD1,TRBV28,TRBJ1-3,TGTGCCAGCAGACCGGGACAGGGGAGCCCTGGAAACACCATATATTTT,CASRPGQGSPGNTIYF
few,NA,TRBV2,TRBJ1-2,TGTGCCAGCAGTGAATTTGGCGGCTACACCTTC,CASSEFGGYTF
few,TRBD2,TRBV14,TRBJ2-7,TGTGCCAGCAGCAAAACTAGCGGGGGGGCCACCGAGCAGTACTTC,CASSKTSGGATEQYF
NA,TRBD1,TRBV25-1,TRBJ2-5,TGTGCCAGCGGGGGACAGCACTTGGGGGCCCAGTACTTC,CASGGQHLGAQYF
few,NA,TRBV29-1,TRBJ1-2,TGCAGCGTTGATGCATCTGGGAGTAACTATGGCTACACCTTC,CSVDASGSNYGYTF
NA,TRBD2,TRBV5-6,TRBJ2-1,TGTGCCAGCAGTCCGCGGGGGATCAATGAGCAGTTCTTC,CASSPRGINEQFF
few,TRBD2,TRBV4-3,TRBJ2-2,TGCGCCAGCAGCCAAGATCCAGCGGGGGGAAAATGGACCGGGGAGCTGTTTTTT,CASSQDPAGGKWTGELFF
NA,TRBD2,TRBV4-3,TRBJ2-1,TGCGCCAGCAGCCGAGGGACTAGCGCCTACAATGAGCAGTTCTTC,CASSRGTSAYNEQFF
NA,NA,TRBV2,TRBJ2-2,TGTGCCAGCAGTGTTTGGGCAGGGGCAGACGGGGAGCTGTTTTTT,CASSVWAGADGELFF
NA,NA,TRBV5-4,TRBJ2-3,TGTGCCAGCAGCTCCACCAAGAAGACTAGCACAGATACGCAGTATTTT,CASSSTKKTSTDTQYF
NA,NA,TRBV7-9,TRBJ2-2,TGTGCCAGCAGCCCCAGTCAGGTGGCCACCGGGGAGCTGTTTTTT,CASSPSQVATGELFF